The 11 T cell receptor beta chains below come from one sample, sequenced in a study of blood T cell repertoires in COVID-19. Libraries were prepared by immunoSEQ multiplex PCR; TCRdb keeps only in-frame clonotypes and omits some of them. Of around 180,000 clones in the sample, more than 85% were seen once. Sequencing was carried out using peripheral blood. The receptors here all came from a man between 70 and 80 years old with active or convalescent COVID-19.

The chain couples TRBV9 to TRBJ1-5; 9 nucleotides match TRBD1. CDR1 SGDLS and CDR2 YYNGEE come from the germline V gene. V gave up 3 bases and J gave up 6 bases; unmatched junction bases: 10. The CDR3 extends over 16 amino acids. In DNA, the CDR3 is TGTGCCAGCAGCGCCAAGTTACAGGGGGCGATTCAGCCCCAGCATTTT. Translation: CASSAKLQGAIQPQHF.

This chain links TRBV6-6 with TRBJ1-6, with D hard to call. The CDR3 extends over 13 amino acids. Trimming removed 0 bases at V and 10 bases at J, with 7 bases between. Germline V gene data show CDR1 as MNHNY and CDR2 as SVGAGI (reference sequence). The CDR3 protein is CASSYSEGSPLHF. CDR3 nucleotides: TGTGCCAGCAGTTACTCGGAGGGCTCACCCCTCCACTTT.

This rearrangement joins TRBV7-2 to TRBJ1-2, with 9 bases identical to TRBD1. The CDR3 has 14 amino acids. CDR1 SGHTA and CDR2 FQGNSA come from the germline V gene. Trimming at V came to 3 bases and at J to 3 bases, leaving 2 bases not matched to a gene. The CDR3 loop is CASSLRTGDYGYTF. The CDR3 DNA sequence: TGTGCCAGCAGCTTGAGGACAGGGGACTATGGCTACACCTTC.

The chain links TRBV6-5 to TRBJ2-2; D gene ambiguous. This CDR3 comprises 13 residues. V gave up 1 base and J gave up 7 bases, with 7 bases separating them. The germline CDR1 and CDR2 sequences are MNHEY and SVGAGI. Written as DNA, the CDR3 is TGTGCCAGCAGTTACTTCAGAGGCGGGGAGCTGTTTTTT. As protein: CASSYFRGGELFF.

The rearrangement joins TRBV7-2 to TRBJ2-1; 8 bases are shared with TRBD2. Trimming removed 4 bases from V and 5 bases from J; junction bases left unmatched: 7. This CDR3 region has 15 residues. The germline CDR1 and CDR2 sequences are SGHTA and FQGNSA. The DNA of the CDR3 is TGTGCCAGCAGCTCACCGGGACTAGGAAACAATGAGCAGTTCTTC. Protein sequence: CASSSPGLGNNEQFF. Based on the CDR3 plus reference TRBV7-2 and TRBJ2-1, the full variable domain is GAGVSQSPSNKVTEKGKDVELRCDPISGHTALYWYRQSLGQGLEFLIYFQGNSAPDKSGLPSDRFSAERTGGSVSTLTIQRTQQEDSAVYLCASSSPGLGNNEQFFGPGTRLTVL.

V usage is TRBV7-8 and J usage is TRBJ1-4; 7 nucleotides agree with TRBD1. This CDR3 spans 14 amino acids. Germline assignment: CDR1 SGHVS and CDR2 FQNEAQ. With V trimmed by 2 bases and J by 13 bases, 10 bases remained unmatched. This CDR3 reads CASSLRDRGIRLFF. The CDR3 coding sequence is TGTGCCAGCAGCTTACGGGACAGAGGGATTAGACTGTTTTTT.

The CDR3 region is CASNRAVGNSPLHF. Written as DNA, the CDR3 is TGTGCCAGCAACAGGGCGGTGGGTAATTCACCCCTCCACTTT. This sequence joins TRBV6-5 and TRBJ1-6; tentatively, D is TRBD1 (6 bases). Per germline, CDR1 MNHEY and CDR2 SVGAGI. V lost 7 bases to trimming and J lost 6 bases, with 13 bases between them. This CDR3 contains 14 residues.

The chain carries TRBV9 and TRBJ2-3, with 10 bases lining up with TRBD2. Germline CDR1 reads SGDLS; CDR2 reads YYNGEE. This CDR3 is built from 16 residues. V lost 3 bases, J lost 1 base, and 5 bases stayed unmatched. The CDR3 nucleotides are TGTGCCAGCAGCGGAAGCGGGGGGGCGGGCACAGATACGCAGTATTTT. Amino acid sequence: CASSGSGGAGTDTQYF. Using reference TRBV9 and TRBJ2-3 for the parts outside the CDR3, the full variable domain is DSGVTQTPKHLITATGQRVTLRCSPRSGDLSVYWYQQSLDQGLQFLIQYYNGEERAKGNILERFSAQQFPDLHSELNLSSLELGDSALYFCASSGSGGAGTDTQYFGPGTRLTVL.

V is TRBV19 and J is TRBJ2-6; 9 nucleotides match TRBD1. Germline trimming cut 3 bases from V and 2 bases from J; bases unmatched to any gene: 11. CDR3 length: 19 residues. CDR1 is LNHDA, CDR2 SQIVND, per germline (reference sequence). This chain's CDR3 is CASSIAQGASSPGANVLTF. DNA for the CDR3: TGTGCCAGTAGTATCGCACAGGGGGCGTCTTCCCCTGGGGCCAACGTCCTGACTTTC.

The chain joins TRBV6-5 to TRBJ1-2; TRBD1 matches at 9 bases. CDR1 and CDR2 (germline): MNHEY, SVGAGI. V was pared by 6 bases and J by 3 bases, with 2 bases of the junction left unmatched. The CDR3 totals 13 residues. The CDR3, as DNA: TGTGCCAGCAGAGGGACAGGGCACTATGGCTACACCTTC. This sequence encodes CASRGTGHYGYTF.

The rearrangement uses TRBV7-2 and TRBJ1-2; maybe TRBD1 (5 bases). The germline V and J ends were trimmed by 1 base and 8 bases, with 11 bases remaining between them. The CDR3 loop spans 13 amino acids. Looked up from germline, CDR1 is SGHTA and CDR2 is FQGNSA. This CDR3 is CASSLGSGLGYTF. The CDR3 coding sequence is TGTGCCAGCAGCTTAGGCTCAGGGCTGGGCTACACCTTC.